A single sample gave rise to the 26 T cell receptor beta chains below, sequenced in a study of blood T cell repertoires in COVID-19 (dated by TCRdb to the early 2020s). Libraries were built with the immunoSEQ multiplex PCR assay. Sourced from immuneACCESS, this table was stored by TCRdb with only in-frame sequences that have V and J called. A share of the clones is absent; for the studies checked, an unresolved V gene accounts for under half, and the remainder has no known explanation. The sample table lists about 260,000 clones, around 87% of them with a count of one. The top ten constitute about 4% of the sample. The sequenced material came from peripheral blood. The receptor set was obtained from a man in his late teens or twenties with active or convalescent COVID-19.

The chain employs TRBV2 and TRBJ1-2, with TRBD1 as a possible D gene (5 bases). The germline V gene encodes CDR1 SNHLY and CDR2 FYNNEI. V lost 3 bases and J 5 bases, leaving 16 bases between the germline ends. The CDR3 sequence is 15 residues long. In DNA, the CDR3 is TGTGCCAGCAGTGAGAGAGACAGCCTATTTTATGGCTACACCTTC. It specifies CASSERDSLFYGYTF.

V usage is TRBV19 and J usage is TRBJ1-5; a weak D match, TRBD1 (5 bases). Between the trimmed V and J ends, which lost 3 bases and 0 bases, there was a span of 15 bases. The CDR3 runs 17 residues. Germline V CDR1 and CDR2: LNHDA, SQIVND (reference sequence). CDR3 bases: TGTGCCAGTAGTATTTGGGGGGGGATGGATAGCAATCAGCCCCAGCATTTT. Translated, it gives CASSIWGGMDSNQPQHF.

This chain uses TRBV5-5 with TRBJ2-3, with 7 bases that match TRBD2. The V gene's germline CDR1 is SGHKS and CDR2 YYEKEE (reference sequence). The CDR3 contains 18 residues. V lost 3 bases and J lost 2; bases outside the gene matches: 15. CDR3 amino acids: CASSWLGLGSGNTDTQYF. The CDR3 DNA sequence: TGTGCCAGCAGCTGGCTCGGGCTCGGGAGCGGGAACACAGATACGCAGTATTTT.

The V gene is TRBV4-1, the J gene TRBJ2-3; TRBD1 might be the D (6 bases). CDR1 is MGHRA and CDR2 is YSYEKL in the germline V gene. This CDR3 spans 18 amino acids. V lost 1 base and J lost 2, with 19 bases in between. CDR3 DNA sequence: TGCGCCAGCAGCCAAGCCCATATAGGGGGACAAGACACAGATACGCAGTATTTT. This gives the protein CASSQAHIGGQDTDTQYF.

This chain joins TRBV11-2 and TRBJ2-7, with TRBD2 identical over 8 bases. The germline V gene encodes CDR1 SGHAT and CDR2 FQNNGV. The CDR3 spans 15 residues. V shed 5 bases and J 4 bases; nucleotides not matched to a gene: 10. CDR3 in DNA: TGTGCCAGCAGCCACGTGGGTAGCGGGGATTACGAGCAGTACTTC. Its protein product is CASSHVGSGDYEQYF.

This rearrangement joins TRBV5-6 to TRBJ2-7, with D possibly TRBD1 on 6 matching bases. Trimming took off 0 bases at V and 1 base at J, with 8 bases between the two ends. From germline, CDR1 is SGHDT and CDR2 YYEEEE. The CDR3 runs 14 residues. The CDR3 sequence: CASSLAGASYEQYF. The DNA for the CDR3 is TGTGCCAGCAGCTTGGCAGGGGCGTCCTACGAGCAGTACTTC.

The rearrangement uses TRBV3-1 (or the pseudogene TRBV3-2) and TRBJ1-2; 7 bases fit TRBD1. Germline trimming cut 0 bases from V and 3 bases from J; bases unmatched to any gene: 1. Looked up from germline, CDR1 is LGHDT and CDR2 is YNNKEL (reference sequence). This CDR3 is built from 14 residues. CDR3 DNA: TGTGCCAGCAGCCAAGATGACAGGGACTATGGCTACACCTTC. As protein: CASSQDDRDYGYTF.

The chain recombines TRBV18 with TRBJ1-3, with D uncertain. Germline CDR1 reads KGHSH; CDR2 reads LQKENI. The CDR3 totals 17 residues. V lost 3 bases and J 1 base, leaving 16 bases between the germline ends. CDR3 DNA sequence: TGTGCCAGCTCACCCGGACTTTGGAGGGAATCTGGAAACACCATATATTTT. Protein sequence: CASSPGLWRESGNTIYF.

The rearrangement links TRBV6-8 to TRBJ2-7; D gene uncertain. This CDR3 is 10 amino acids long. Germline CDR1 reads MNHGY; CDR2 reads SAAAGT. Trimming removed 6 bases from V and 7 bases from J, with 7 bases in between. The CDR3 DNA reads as TGTGCCAGCAGCCGCCGGGAGCAGTACTTC. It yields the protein CASSRREQYF.

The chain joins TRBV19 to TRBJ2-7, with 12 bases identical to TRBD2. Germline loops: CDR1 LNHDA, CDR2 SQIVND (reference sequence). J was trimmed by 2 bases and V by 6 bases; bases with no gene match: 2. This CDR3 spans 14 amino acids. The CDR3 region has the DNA TGTGCCAGTAGACGACTAGCGGGAGCCTACGAGCAGTACTTC. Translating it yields CASRRLAGAYEQYF.

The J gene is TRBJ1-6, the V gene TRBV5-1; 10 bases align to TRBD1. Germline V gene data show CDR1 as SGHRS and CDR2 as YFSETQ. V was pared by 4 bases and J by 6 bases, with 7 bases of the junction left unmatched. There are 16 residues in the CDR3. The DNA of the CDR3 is TGCGCCAGCAGCGGAGGGGACAGGGGCCTTAATTCACCCCTCCACTTT. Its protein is CASSGGDRGLNSPLHF. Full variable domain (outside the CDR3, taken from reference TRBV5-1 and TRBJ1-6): KAGVTQTPRYLIKTRGQQVTLSCSPISGHRSVSWYQQTPGQGLQFLFEYFSETQRNKGNFPGRFSGRQFSNSRSEMNVSTLELGDSALYLCASSGGDRGLNSPLHFGNGTRLTVT.

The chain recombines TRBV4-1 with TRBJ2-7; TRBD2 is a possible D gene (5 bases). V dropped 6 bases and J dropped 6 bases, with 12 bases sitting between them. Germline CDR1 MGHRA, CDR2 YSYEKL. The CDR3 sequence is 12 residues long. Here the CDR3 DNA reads TGCGCCAGCAGTCACCCGGGAAGCGAGCAGTACTTC. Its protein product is CASSHPGSEQYF.

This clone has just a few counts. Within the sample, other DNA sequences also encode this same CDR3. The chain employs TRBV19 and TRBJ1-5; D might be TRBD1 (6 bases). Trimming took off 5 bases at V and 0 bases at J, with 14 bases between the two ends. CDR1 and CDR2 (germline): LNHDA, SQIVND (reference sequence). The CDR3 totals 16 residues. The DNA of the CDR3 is TGTGCCAGTAGTCGGACAGATTTATATAGCAATCAGCCCCAGCATTTT. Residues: CASSRTDLYSNQPQHF.

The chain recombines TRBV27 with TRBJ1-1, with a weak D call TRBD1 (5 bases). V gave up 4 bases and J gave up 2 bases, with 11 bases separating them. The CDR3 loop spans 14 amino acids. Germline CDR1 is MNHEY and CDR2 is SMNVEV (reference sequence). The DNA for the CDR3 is TGTGCCAGCAGTTCATGGGGGGGTAACACTGAAGCTTTCTTT. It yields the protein CASSSWGGNTEAFF.

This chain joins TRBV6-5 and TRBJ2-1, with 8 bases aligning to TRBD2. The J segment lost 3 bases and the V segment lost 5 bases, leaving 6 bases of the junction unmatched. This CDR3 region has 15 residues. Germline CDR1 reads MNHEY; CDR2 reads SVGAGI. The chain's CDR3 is CASSPKSGGYNEQFF. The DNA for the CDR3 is TGTGCCAGCAGTCCCAAAAGCGGGGGCTACAATGAGCAGTTCTTC.

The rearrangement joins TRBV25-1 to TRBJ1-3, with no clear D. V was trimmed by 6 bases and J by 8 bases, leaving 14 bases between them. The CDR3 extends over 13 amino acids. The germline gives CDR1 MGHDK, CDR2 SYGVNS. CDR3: CASRPPGIDTIYF. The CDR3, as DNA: TGTGCCAGCAGACCTCCAGGAATAGACACCATATATTTT. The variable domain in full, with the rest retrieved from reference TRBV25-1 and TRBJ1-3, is EADIYQTPRYLVIGTGKKITLECSQTMGHDKMYWYQQDPGMELHLIHYSYGVNSTEKGDLSSESTVSRIRTEHFPLTLESARPSHTSQYLCASRPPGIDTIYFGEGSWLTVV.

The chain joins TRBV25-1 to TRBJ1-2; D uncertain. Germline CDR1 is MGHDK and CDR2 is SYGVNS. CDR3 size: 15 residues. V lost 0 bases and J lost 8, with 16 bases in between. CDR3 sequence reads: CASSEYFSDPRGYTF. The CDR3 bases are TGTGCCAGCAGTGAATACTTTAGCGACCCCAGAGGCTACACCTTC.

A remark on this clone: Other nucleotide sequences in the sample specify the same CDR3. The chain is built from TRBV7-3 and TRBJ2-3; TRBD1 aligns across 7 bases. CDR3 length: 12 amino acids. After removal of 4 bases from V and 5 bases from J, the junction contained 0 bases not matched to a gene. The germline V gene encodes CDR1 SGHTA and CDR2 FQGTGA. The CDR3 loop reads CASSSGGDTQYF. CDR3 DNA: TGTGCCAGCAGCTCAGGGGGAGATACGCAGTATTTT. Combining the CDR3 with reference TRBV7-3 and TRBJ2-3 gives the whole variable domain GAGVSQTPSNKVTEKGKYVELRCDPISGHTALYWYRQSLGQGPEFLIYFQGTGAADDSGLPNDRFFAVRPEGSVSTLKIQRTERGDSAVYLCASSSGGDTQYFGPGTRLTVL.

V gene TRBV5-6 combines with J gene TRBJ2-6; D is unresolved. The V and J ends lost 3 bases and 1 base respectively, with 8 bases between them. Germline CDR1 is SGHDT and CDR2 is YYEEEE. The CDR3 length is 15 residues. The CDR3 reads CASSSQRSGANVLTF. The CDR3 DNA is TGTGCCAGCAGCTCCCAGCGTTCTGGGGCCAACGTCCTGACTTTC.

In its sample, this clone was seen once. In DNA, the CDR3 is TGCGCCAGCAGCTTGGCGCAGGGGCTATACTACGAGCAGTACTTC. Protein: CASSLAQGLYYEQYF. The V and J genes are TRBV5-1 and TRBJ2-7; D may be TRBD1 (6 bases). CDR3 size: 15 residues. Germline values: CDR1 SGHRS, CDR2 YFSETQ. Trimming stripped 0 bases from V and 3 bases from J, with 13 bases between.

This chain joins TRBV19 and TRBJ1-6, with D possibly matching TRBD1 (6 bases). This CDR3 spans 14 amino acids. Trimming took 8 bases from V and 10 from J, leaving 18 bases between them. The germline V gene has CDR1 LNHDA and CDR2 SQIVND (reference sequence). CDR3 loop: CASPPGQRRSPLHF. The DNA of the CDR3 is TGTGCCAGTCCGCCCGGACAGAGAAGATCACCCCTCCACTTT.

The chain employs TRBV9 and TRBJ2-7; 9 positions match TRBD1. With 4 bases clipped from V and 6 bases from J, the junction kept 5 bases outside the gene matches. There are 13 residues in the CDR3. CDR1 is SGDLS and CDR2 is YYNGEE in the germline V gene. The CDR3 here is CASSPRTGVEQYF. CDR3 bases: TGTGCCAGCAGCCCAAGGACAGGGGTCGAGCAGTACTTC.

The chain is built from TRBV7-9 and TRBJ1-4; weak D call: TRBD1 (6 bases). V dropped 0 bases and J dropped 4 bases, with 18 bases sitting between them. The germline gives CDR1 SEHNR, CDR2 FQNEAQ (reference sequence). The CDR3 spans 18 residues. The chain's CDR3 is CASSLAKGHLTFNEKLFF. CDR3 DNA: TGTGCCAGCAGCTTAGCGAAGGGACATCTCACATTTAATGAAAAACTGTTTTTT.

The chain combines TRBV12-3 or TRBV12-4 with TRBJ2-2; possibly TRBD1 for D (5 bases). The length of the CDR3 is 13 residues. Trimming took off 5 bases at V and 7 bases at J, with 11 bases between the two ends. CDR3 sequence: CASSLSRVGELFF. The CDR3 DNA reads TGTGCCAGCAGTCTCTCCAGGGTCGGGGAGCTGTTTTTT.

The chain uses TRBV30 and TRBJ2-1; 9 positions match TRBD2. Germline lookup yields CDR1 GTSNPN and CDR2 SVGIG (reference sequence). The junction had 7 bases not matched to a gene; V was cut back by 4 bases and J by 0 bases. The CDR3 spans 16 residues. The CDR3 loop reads CAWTSGNSFSYNEQFF. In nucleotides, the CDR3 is TGTGCCTGGACTAGCGGGAATTCTTTCTCCTACAATGAGCAGTTCTTC.

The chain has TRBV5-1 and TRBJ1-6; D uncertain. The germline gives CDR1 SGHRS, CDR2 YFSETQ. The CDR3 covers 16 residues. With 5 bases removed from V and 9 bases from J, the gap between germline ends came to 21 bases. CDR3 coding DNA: TGCGCCAGCAGTCTACCAGCGGGAGGTAGTTCTTCACCCCTCCACTTT. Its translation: CASSLPAGGSSSPLHF. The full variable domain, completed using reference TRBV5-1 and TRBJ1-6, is KAGVTQTPRYLIKTRGQQVTLSCSPISGHRSVSWYQQTPGQGLQFLFEYFSETQRNKGNFPGRFSGRQFSNSRSEMNVSTLELGDSALYLCASSLPAGGSSSPLHFGNGTRLTVT.